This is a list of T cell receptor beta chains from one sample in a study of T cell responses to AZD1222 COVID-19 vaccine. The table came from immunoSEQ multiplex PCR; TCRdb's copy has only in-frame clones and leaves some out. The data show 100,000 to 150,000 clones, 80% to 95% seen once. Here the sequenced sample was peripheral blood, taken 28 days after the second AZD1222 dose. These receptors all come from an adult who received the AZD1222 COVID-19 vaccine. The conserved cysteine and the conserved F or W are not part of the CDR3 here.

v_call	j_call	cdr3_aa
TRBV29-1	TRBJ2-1	SVLASGGAREQF
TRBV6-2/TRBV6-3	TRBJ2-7	ASSYPGLAGVNEQY
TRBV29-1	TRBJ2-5	SVGDREETQY
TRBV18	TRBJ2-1	ASSPPGRNEQF
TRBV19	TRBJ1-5	ASSIDRGDQPQH
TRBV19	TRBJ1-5	ASSVYRDYQPQH
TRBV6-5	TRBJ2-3	ASSWTSTDTQY
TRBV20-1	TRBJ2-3	SASGTGGEVDTQY
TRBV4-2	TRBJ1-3	ASSHNQQGASGNTIY
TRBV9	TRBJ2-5	ASSVGTGSPQETQY
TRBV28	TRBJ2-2	ASSFAAGEAGELF
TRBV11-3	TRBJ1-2	ASSSDRERYGYT
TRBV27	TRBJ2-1	ASSLPGNEQF
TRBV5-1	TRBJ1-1	ASRVGDGGDTEAF
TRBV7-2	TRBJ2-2	ASSFRSPNTGELF
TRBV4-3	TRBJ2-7	ASSQGSSGKYEQY
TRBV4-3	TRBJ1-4	ASSQDMGGEKLF
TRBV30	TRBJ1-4	AWDRGGEKLF
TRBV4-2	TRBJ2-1	ASSQEQGARSSYNEQF
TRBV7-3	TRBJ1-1	ASSSRPNTEAF
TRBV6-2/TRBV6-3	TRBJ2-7	ASSFAGSGQY
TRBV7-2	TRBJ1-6	ASSYQTGGVSPLH
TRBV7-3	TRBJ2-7	ASSLAGPGEQY
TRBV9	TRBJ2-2	ASSVDSGGAVGELF
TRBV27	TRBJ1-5	ASGSGGNNQPQH
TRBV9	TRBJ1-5	ASSKMGGRNQPQH
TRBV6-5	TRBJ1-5	ASSSDQGRNQPQH
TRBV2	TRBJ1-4	ASRQGNEKLF
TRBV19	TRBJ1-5	ASSTGNRVGQPQH
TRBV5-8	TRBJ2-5	ASRPQSETQY
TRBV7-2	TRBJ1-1	ASRLWAGGGLNTEAF
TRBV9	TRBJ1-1	ASSAQTQNTEAF
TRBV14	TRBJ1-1	ASSQAGGNSHPF
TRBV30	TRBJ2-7	AWSNSPGQY
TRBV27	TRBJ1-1	ASRGAEWNTEAF
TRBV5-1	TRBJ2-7	ASSPGRHLGGVDEQY
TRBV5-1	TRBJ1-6	ASSLGGVSPLH
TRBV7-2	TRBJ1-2	ASSSTWDGNYGYT
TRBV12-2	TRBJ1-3	ASRIPRTASGNTIY
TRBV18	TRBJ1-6	ASSPPDRGLYNSPLH
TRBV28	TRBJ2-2	ASTPWKAGTGELF
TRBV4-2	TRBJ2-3	ASSQDGGDTDTQY
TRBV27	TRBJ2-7	ASRPGQGAYEQY
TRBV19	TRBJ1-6	ASSIRVHSPLH
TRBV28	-	ASTKNQPQY
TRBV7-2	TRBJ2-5	ASSLGGHGETQY
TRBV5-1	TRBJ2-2	ASSLEAGAGNTGELF
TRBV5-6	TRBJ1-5	ASSSPGSNQPQH
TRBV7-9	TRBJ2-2	ASSLLGGTGELF
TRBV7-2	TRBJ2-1	ASSLIAGVENEQF
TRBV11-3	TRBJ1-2	ASSLEQGPYGYT
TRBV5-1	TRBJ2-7	ASSSRLAGGYEQY
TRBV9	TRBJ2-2	ASSDLLAANTGELF